This note documents a single TCR beta chain sequence. The antigen remains undetermined. This entry is derived from a study of identical twins. CDR1 MNHEY and CDR2 SVGEGT come from the germline V gene. Deletions cut 9 bases from V and 3 bases from J, with 12 bases between. The CDR3 has 12 amino acids. Broader study findings: The degree of excess twin sharing was weaker in beta out-of-frame sequences. Twin sharing of out-of-frame TCR alpha was underestimated by models in monozygotic pairs.

TCRdb fed the 5' RACE reads into MiXCR, producing one record per CDR3 protein. The data show about 660,000 distinct CDR3 sequences, with 8% to 9% seen just once and around 0.95% held by the top ten. The sample was also linked to a second study, of yellow fever vaccine responses in identical twins. This second study notes: Twin vaccine T cell responses reportedly seemed partly convergent, partly personalized.

This sequence originates from a woman younger than 35 in good health. The sequenced material came from PBMCs. The chain is built from TRBV6-2 or TRBV6-3 and TRBJ2-7; possible D gene TRBD2, 5 bases. The DNA for the CDR3 is TGTGCCAGTAGCGCCTATAACTACGAGCAGTACTTC. This codes for CASSAYNYEQYF.